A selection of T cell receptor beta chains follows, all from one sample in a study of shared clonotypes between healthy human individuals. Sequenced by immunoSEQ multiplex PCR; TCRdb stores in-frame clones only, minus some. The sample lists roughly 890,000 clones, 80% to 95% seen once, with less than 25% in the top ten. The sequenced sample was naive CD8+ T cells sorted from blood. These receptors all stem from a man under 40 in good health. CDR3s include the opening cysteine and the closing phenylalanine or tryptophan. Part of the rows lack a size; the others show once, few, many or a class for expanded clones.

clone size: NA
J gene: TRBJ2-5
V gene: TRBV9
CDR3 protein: CASSVDREGWDQETQYF

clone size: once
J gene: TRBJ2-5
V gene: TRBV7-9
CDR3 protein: CASRENRGQETQYF

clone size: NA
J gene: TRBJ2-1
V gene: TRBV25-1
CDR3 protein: CASSDDDVGQFF

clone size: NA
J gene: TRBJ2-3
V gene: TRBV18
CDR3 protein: CASSPQDRTDTQYF

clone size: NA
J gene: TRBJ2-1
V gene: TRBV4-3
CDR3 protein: CASSQEGASGSDEQFF

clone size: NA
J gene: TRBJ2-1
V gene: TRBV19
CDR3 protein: CASSLGASGWDNEQFF

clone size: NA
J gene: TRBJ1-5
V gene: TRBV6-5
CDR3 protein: CASSSQEGNQPQHF

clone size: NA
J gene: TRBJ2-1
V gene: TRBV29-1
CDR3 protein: CSGGLAEYNEQFF

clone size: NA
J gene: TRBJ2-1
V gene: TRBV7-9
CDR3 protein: CASSRRQGARSYNEQFF

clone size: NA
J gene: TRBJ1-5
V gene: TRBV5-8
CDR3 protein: CASSLVGGGDQPQHF

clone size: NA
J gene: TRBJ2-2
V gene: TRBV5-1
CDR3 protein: CASSWRGQGSGTGELFF

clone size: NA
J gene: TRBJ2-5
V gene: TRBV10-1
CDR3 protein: CASSELIGQGEETQYF

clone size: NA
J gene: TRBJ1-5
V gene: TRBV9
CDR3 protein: CASSRGGSNQPQHF

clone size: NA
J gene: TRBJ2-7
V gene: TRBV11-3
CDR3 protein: CASSLDNPSGRNNPSYEQYF

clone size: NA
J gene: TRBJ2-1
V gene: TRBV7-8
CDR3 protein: CASRNLEGTTYYNEQFF

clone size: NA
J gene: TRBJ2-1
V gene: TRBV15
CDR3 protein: CATSRVGTANEQFF

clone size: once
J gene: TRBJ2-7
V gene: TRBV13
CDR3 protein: CASSFSFRADEQYF

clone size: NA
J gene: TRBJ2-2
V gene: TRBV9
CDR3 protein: CASSTRDSERGGELFF

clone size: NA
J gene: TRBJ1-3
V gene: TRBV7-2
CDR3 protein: CASSLDKNSGNTIYF

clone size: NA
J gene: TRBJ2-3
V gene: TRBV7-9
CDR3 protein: CASSLVGTDTQYF

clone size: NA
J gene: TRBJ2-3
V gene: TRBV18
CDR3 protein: CASSLWTSGSPDTQYF

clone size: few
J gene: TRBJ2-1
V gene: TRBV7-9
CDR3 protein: CASSLAGLKQFF

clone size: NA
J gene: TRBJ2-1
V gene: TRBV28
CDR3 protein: CASSPSVVNEQFF

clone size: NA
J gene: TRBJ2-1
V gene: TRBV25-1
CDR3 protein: CASSPTRGLVNEQFF

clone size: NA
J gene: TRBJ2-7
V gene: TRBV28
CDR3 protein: CASSFRLAGVERYF

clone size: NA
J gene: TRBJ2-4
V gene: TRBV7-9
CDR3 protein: CASSSGGAGIIAKNIQYF

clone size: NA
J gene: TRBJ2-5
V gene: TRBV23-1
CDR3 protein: CASSQSPDGEQETQYF

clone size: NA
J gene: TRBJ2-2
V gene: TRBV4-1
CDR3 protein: CASSQEPSGYTGELFF

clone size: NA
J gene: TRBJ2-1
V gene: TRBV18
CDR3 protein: CASSPPAGGPDEQFF

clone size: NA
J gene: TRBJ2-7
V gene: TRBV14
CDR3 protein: CASSHLPGRTVYEQYF

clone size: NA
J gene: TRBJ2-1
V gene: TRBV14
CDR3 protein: CASSWDSYNEQFF

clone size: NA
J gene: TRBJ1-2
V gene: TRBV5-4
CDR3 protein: CASSTHRQGARYGYTF

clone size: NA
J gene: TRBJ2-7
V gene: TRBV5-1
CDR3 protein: CASSPATSGNYEQYF

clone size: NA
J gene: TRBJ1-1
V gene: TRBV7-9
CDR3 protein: CASKDGVNTEAFF

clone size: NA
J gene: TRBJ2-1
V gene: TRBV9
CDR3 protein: CASSARTSSYNEQFF